A single TCR beta chain is shown here with its context. Germline V gives CDR1 SGHVS, CDR2 FQNEAQ. The V end was cut by 0 bases, the J end by 2 bases, with 7 bases between. There are 14 residues in the CDR3. These data are taken from a study of blood T cell repertoires in COVID-19. Authors' data handling: Using reference gene primer amplification, nucleated cell counts were estimated. Assay used: immunoSEQ multiplex PCR; TCRdb lists only in-frame clones, some missing. The V and J calls and clone size are taken from that table; D and trimming were inferred from the DNA. In the table there are 90,000 to 120,000 clones, 88% of which are singletons.

The clonotype originates from a human donor in a cohort sampled during active COVID-19. The chain recombines TRBV7-8 with TRBJ2-5; D may be TRBD2 (5 bases). The specimen was peripheral blood. The CDR3 region is CASSLATGQETQYF. The CDR3 DNA is TGTGCCAGCAGCTTAGCGACGGGACAAGAGACCCAGTACTTC. Based on the CDR3 plus reference TRBV7-8 and TRBJ2-5, the full variable domain is GAGVSQSPRYKVAKRGQDVALRCDPISGHVSLFWYQQALGQGPEFLTYFQNEAQLDKSGLPSDRFFAERPEGSVSTLKIQRTQQEDSAVYLCASSLATGQETQYFGPGTRLLVL.